These 23 T cell receptor beta chains came from one sample sequenced in a study of T cell responses to AZD1222 COVID-19 vaccine. Method: immunoSEQ multiplex PCR; TCRdb's copy keeps in-frame clones and lacks some. This table holds more than 85,000 clones, around 90% found once. Material: peripheral blood, obtained on day 0 of AZD1222 vaccination. The receptors stem from an adult in good health.

V usage is TRBV18 and J usage is TRBJ2-3; possible D gene TRBD1, 6 bases. The V and J ends lost 1 base and 3 bases respectively, with 11 bases between them. In germline, CDR1 is KGHSH, CDR2 LQKENI. This CDR3 has 15 amino acids. The CDR3, as DNA: TGTGCCAGCTCACCACTGGGGGCGCTGACAGATACGCAGTATTTT. Its protein product is CASSPLGALTDTQYF. The full variable domain, with the rest looked up from reference TRBV18 and TRBJ2-3, is NAGVMQNPRHLVRRRGQEARLRCSPMKGHSHVYWYRQLPEEGLKFMVYLQKENIIDESGMPKERFSAEFPKEGPSILRIQQVVRGDSAAYFCASSPLGALTDTQYFGPGTRLTVL.

The rearrangement joins TRBV29-1 to TRBJ1-1; D gene uncertain. Germline CDR1 reads SQVTM; CDR2 reads ANQGSEA. V lost 3 bases and J 3 bases, leaving 8 bases between the germline ends. The CDR3 spans 12 residues. The CDR3 reads CSVDGRDTEAFF. The DNA for the CDR3 is TGCAGCGTTGACGGGAGAGACACTGAAGCTTTCTTT.

The chain couples TRBV6-5 to TRBJ1-2; perhaps TRBD1 as D (5 bases). Trimming left V 6 bases short and J 2 bases short, with 10 bases between. CDR3 size: 13 residues. Germline V lookup: CDR1 MNHEY, CDR2 SVGAGI. In DNA, the CDR3 is TGTGCCAGCAGCCTCGACAGAAACTATGGCTACACCTTC. Protein sequence: CASSLDRNYGYTF.

The chain uses TRBV20-1 and TRBJ1-2; TRBD1 matches at 7 bases. Germline CDR1 reads DFQATT; CDR2 reads SNEGSKA (reference sequence). The junction had 3 bases not matched to a gene; V was cut back by 3 bases and J by 2 bases. The CDR3 consists of 13 residues. CDR3 sequence reads: CSASTGANYGYTF. In DNA form, the CDR3 reads TGCAGTGCTAGTACAGGGGCCAACTATGGCTACACCTTC.

The J gene is TRBJ2-7, the V gene TRBV5-6; D gene uncertain. CDR3 length equals 12 residues. Germline loops: CDR1 SGHDT, CDR2 YYEEEE. V shed 2 bases and J shed 5 bases, with 8 bases lying between them. This chain's CDR3 is CASSLSSHEQYF. CDR3 in DNA: TGTGCCAGCAGCTTATCTTCCCACGAGCAGTACTTC.

The chain uses TRBV5-1 and TRBJ1-2, with 10 bases that match TRBD1. The CDR3 has 15 amino acids. Germline V gene lookup returns CDR1 SGHRS and CDR2 YFSETQ. Trimming took 2 bases from V and 3 from J; bases not matched to a gene: 4. The CDR3 region has the DNA TGCGCCAGCAGCTTTGCCGGGACAGGGGACTATGGCTACACCTTC. Encoded protein: CASSFAGTGDYGYTF.

This sequence joins TRBV4-2 and TRBJ2-5; D perhaps matches TRBD2 (7 bases). This CDR3 is 16 amino acids long. Germline CDR1 reads LGHNA; CDR2 reads YNFKEQ. Trimming pared 1 base from V and 4 bases from J, leaving 16 bases between. CDR3 nucleotides: TGTGCCAGCAGCCAAGTCTCAGGGGAGGGAGGAGAGACCCAGTACTTC. The encoded protein is CASSQVSGEGGETQYF.

The chain is built from TRBV3-1 (or the pseudogene TRBV3-2) and TRBJ2-5, with D perhaps TRBD1 (5 bases). Trimming removed 4 bases from V and 0 bases from J, with 9 bases in between. Germline values: CDR1 LGHDT, CDR2 YNNKEL (reference sequence). The CDR3 totals 14 residues. The CDR3 DNA reads TGTGCCAGCAGCCCCTTAGGGGACCAAGAGACCCAGTACTTC. Its protein product is CASSPLGDQETQYF.

The chain links TRBV5-1 to TRBJ1-3; D unclear. The germline V gene encodes CDR1 SGHRS and CDR2 YFSETQ. The V and J ends lost 1 base and 4 bases respectively, with 15 bases between them. CDR3 length: 16 amino acids. CDR3 sequence (DNA): TGCGCCAGCAGCTTGAGTGGCACCTTGGAGGGAAACACCATATATTTT. This translates into CASSLSGTLEGNTIYF.

This chain connects TRBV27 to TRBJ2-5; D gene unclear. Germline-derived CDR1 and CDR2 are MNHEY and SMNVEV (reference sequence). V was trimmed by 4 bases and J by 5 bases, leaving 14 bases between them. This CDR3 comprises 14 residues. CDR3 bases: TGTGCCAGCAGTTCCCGGCGGTACCGGGAGACCCAGTACTTC. Translating gives CASSSRRYRETQYF.

The chain uses TRBV7-9 and TRBJ2-7; D unclear. Trimming shortened V by 5 bases and J by 3 bases, and 20 bases separated the two germline ends. The length of the CDR3 is 16 residues. From germline, CDR1 is SEHNR and CDR2 FQNEAQ (reference sequence). This chain's CDR3 is CASSPQVVPAVYEQYF. CDR3 nucleotides: TGTGCCAGCAGCCCCCAGGTGGTTCCCGCCGTCTACGAGCAGTACTTC.

This clone was recorded at least ten times. The chain's CDR3 is CASSQDRTTTGNYGYTF. Here the CDR3 DNA reads TGCGCCAGCAGCCAAGATAGAACCACGACAGGGAACTATGGCTACACCTTC. The V gene is TRBV4-1, the J gene TRBJ1-2; TRBD1 matches 7 bases. With 0 bases clipped from V and 2 bases from J, the junction kept 9 bases outside the gene matches. Germline-derived CDR1 and CDR2 are MGHRA and YSYEKL. The CDR3 is made up of 17 amino acids.

The V gene is TRBV6-1, the J gene TRBJ1-1; 7 positions match TRBD1. Losses at the gene ends were 3 bases for V and 1 base for J; bases not matched to a gene: 2. Germline V gene sequence: CDR1 MNHNS, CDR2 SASEGT. This CDR3 contains 14 residues. The CDR3 reads CASSEGQPNTEAFF. The DNA for the CDR3 is TGTGCCAGCAGTGAGGGACAGCCGAACACTGAAGCTTTCTTT.

The J gene is TRBJ1-2, the V gene TRBV28, with D perhaps TRBD1 (5 bases). Germline V gene lookup returns CDR1 MDHEN and CDR2 SYDVKM. The CDR3 is made up of 14 amino acids. V lost 7 bases and J 0 bases, leaving 12 bases between the germline ends. CDR3 sequence (DNA): TGTGCCAGCATTCGGGGCTTAACTAACTATGGCTACACCTTC. Residues: CASIRGLTNYGYTF.

This sequence joins TRBV6-5 and TRBJ1-2, with 9 positions matching TRBD1. V lost 7 bases to trimming and J lost 0 bases; unmatched junction nucleotides: 6. The length of the CDR3 is 15 residues. Germline V CDR1 and CDR2: MNHEY, SVGAGI. CDR3 residues: CASTRGQGTNYGYTF. The CDR3 DNA is TGTGCCAGCACCCGAGGACAGGGGACTAACTATGGCTACACCTTC.

This clone occurred a few times. The genes are TRBV5-4 and TRBJ2-7, with a tentative D call TRBD2 (6 bases). Germline-derived CDR1 and CDR2 are SGHNT and YYREEE (reference sequence). The CDR3 is 14 amino acids. The V end was cut by 0 bases, the J end by 0 bases, with 7 bases between. CDR3 DNA sequence: TGTGCCAGCAGCTTGGCCGGGAGCTCCTACGAGCAGTACTTC. Its translation: CASSLAGSSYEQYF.

V usage is TRBV6-5 and J usage is TRBJ1-4; D is perhaps TRBD1 (5 bases). The CDR3 runs to 12 residues. Germline loops: CDR1 MNHEY, CDR2 SVGAGI. Trimming took off 5 bases at V and 10 bases at J, with 11 bases between the two ends. CDR3 region: CASSRDDRKLFF. In nucleotides, the CDR3 is TGTGCCAGCAGTCGGGACGACAGAAAACTGTTTTTT.

The chain couples TRBV5-1 to TRBJ1-1, with TRBD1 as a possible D gene (6 bases). V dropped 0 bases and J dropped 4 bases, with 10 bases sitting between them. Looked up from germline, CDR1 is SGHRS and CDR2 is YFSETQ. This CDR3 region has 14 residues. CDR3 DNA sequence: TGCGCCAGCAGCTTGGAACAGGGTATCACTGAAGCTTTCTTT. Its translation: CASSLEQGITEAFF.

V gene TRBV9 combines with J gene TRBJ1-4, with D perhaps matching TRBD1 (5 bases). CDR3 length: 15 amino acids. Germline CDR1 SGDLS, CDR2 YYNGEE. Trimming took 0 bases from V and 6 from J, leaving 12 bases between them. CDR3 in DNA: TGTGCCAGCAGCGTAGATGCCGGGGGGGATGAAAAACTGTTTTTT. It specifies CASSVDAGGDEKLFF.

The J gene is TRBJ2-2, the V gene TRBV2; 9 bases map to TRBD2. The CDR3 extends over 15 amino acids. Germline V gene sequence: CDR1 SNHLY, CDR2 FYNNEI. The V gene end was trimmed by 5 bases and the J gene end by 4 bases; junction bases not matched to a gene: 5. The CDR3 region is CASSYSGGGTGELFF. CDR3 DNA sequence: TGTGCCAGCAGTTATAGCGGGGGAGGCACCGGGGAGCTGTTTTTT.

The chain recombines TRBV25-1 with TRBJ1-6; D remains unclear. The V end lost 3 bases, the J end lost 9 bases, and 15 bases lay between the germline ends. This CDR3 region has 15 residues. Germline lookup yields CDR1 MGHDK and CDR2 SYGVNS. The CDR3 nucleotides are TGTGCCAGCAGTGACCGTTTGCCGGGGAGTTCACCCCTCCACTTT. It codes for CASSDRLPGSSPLHF.

This sequence joins TRBV18 and TRBJ1-1, with unresolved D. The CDR3 extends over 14 amino acids. CDR1 and CDR2 (germline): KGHSH, LQKENI. The V gene lost 2 bases and the J gene lost 6 bases, with 13 bases spanning the gap. This CDR3 reads CASSPKGGRSEAFF. As DNA, the CDR3 is TGTGCCAGCTCACCAAAGGGAGGGAGGTCTGAAGCTTTCTTT.

The chain uses TRBV27 and TRBJ2-3; unclear D gene. The germline gives CDR1 MNHEY, CDR2 SMNVEV (reference sequence). Trimming took 1 base from V and 0 from J, leaving 11 bases between them. CDR3 length: 16 residues. The CDR3 protein is CASSLFVSPSTDTQYF. As DNA, the CDR3 is TGTGCCAGCAGTTTATTCGTCAGCCCTAGCACAGATACGCAGTATTTT.